This T cell receptor beta chain was documented in a study of cytomegalovirus exposure and HLA in healthy donors. Study results and caveats: When analyzed later, a missense DCLRE1C variant was found to be linked to TCR beta V- and J-gene trimming. One cluster of highly shared sequence variants probably arose as a sequencing artifact. Serostatus for CMV was the only available immune exposure information. As a later analysis revealed, the rate of TCR association differed by HLA locus, with DRB1 most and HLA-C fewest.

V was pared by 3 bases and J by 14 bases, with 8 bases of the junction left unmatched. The CDR3 contains 13 residues. Germline V gene data show CDR1 as SGDLS and CDR2 as YYNGEE. This PCR relied on a set of 60 Vbeta primers and 13 Jbeta primers. The repertoire was sequenced with immunoSEQ multiplex PCR; TCRdb's copy has only in-frame clones and lacks some. This table holds 150,000 to 250,000 clones, approximately 80% found once. About this clone itself: Antigen: not known.

The chain recombines TRBV9 with TRBJ1-6; 7 bases agree with TRBD1. The sample comprised PBMCs. The sequence came from a boy aged 2 to 9 in good health and CMV-seronegative. The CDR3 region is CASSARTGHTLHF. CDR3 coding DNA: TGTGCCAGCAGCGCTAGGACAGGTCACACCCTCCACTTT.